This is a list of T cell receptor beta chains from one sample in a study of blood T cell repertoires in COVID-19. Clones were read by immunoSEQ multiplex PCR, and TCRdb kept only the in-frame ones, dropping some. This table has 390,000 or so clones, about nine tenths appearing once. The sequenced sample consisted of peripheral blood. The receptor set was obtained from a woman aged 30 to 39 with active or convalescent COVID-19. Each CDR3 is given with its conserved first and last residue. D genes are given only for firm matches. The size field is filled for only some rows; it gives once, few, many or a size class.

d_gene: TRBD1
abundance: .
j_gene: TRBJ2-7
v_gene: TRBV6-5
CDR3nt: TGTGCCAGCAGTTACTCCAGGGGACAGACCTACGAGCAGTACTTC
CDR3aa: CASSYSRGQTYEQYF

d_gene: TRBD1
abundance: .
j_gene: TRBJ2-1
v_gene: TRBV6-4
CDR3nt: TGTGCCAGCAGTGTCGGGACAGTGTACAATGAGCAGTTCTTC
CDR3aa: CASSVGTVYNEQFF

d_gene: TRBD1
abundance: .
j_gene: TRBJ1-5
v_gene: TRBV6-5
CDR3nt: TGTGCCTCCCGGGGAGGACAGGGCAATCAGCCCCAGCATTTT
CDR3aa: CASRGGQGNQPQHF

d_gene: .
abundance: .
j_gene: TRBJ2-7
v_gene: TRBV6-6
CDR3nt: TGTGCCAGCAGTATACAGGGTTACCCCTTCCCCCACGAGCAGTACTTC
CDR3aa: CASSIQGYPFPHEQYF

d_gene: .
abundance: .
j_gene: TRBJ1-1
v_gene: TRBV14
CDR3nt: TGTGCCAGCAGCCAATATCAGGTGGGCACTGAAGCTTTCTTT
CDR3aa: CASSQYQVGTEAFF

d_gene: .
abundance: few
j_gene: TRBJ1-1
v_gene: TRBV6-5
CDR3nt: TGTGCCAGCAGTTTCTCCCCAGCTGGGAGGAACACTGAAGCTTTCTTT
CDR3aa: CASSFSPAGRNTEAFF

d_gene: TRBD1
abundance: .
j_gene: TRBJ2-7
v_gene: TRBV7-6
CDR3nt: TGTGCCAGCAGCTTAGCTGGGACAGGGGGTATCTACGAGCAGTACTTC
CDR3aa: CASSLAGTGGIYEQYF

d_gene: .
abundance: .
j_gene: TRBJ2-1
v_gene: TRBV18
CDR3nt: TGTGCCAGCTCACTAGGCACAGCCGACCTGAATGAGCAGTTCTTC
CDR3aa: CASSLGTADLNEQFF

d_gene: .
abundance: .
j_gene: TRBJ2-1
v_gene: TRBV18
CDR3nt: TGTGCCAGCTCACCACCTTCGAGCGGCCTGAGGAATAATGAGCAGTTCTTC
CDR3aa: CASSPPSSGLRNNEQFF

d_gene: TRBD1
abundance: .
j_gene: TRBJ1-1
v_gene: TRBV4-1
CDR3nt: TGCGCCAGCAGCGAAGGACAGGGAAGGGAAGCTTTCTTT
CDR3aa: CASSEGQGREAFF

d_gene: .
abundance: .
j_gene: TRBJ1-2
v_gene: TRBV19
CDR3nt: TGTGCCAGCCAGGGGTGGAACTATGGCTACACCTTC
CDR3aa: CASQGWNYGYTF

d_gene: .
abundance: few
j_gene: TRBJ1-3
v_gene: TRBV3-1/TRBV3-2
CDR3nt: TGTGCCAGCAGCCTCCTTGGGGGGGGCAGTGGAAACACCATATATTTT
CDR3aa: CASSLLGGGSGNTIYF

d_gene: .
abundance: .
j_gene: TRBJ2-7
v_gene: TRBV7-8
CDR3nt: TGTGCCAGCAGCGAAAAGGCCGCGGGGTACGAGCAGTACTTC
CDR3aa: CASSEKAAGYEQYF

d_gene: .
abundance: .
j_gene: TRBJ1-6
v_gene: TRBV3-1/TRBV3-2
CDR3nt: TGTGCCAGCGGACACTCCCTGAGCTCCTATAATTCACCCCTCCACTTT
CDR3aa: CASGHSLSSYNSPLHF

d_gene: TRBD1
abundance: .
j_gene: TRBJ1-1
v_gene: TRBV5-5
CDR3nt: TGTGCCAGCAGTCATCTGACAGGGACCACTGAAGCTTTCTTT
CDR3aa: CASSHLTGTTEAFF

d_gene: .
abundance: .
j_gene: TRBJ2-1
v_gene: TRBV5-6
CDR3nt: TGTGCCAGCAGCTTGGCCGGTTTCGGCTCCTACAATGAGCAGTTCTTC
CDR3aa: CASSLAGFGSYNEQFF

d_gene: TRBD2
abundance: .
j_gene: TRBJ2-2
v_gene: TRBV3-1/TRBV3-2
CDR3nt: TGTGCCAGGCCTACCGGGACTAGCGGGACCGGGGAGCTGTTTTTT
CDR3aa: CARPTGTSGTGELFF

d_gene: TRBD1
abundance: .
j_gene: TRBJ1-4
v_gene: TRBV5-6
CDR3nt: TGTGCCAGCAGCCTCAGGGGGCCAAATGAAAAACTGTTTTTT
CDR3aa: CASSLRGPNEKLFF

d_gene: .
abundance: few
j_gene: TRBJ1-1
v_gene: TRBV6-5
CDR3nt: TGTGCCAGCAGTTTTCTGTCGGGGAACACTGAAGCTTTCTTT
CDR3aa: CASSFLSGNTEAFF

d_gene: TRBD1
abundance: .
j_gene: TRBJ2-7
v_gene: TRBV2
CDR3nt: TGTGCCAGCAGTGGGCTCCGTGACAGGGGCCCCTACGAGCAGTACTTC
CDR3aa: CASSGLRDRGPYEQYF

d_gene: TRBD2
abundance: .
j_gene: TRBJ2-1
v_gene: TRBV7-6
CDR3nt: TGTGCCAGCAGCCCCTTCTCGGGGGGCTCCTACAATGAGCAGTTCTTC
CDR3aa: CASSPFSGGSYNEQFF

d_gene: TRBD2
abundance: .
j_gene: TRBJ2-1
v_gene: TRBV7-9
CDR3nt: TGTGCCAGCAGCTTACTCTCTAGCGGTCCCTACAATGAGCAGTTCTTC
CDR3aa: CASSLLSSGPYNEQFF

d_gene: TRBD1
abundance: .
j_gene: TRBJ1-2
v_gene: TRBV30
CDR3nt: TGTGCCTGGAGTTACTTGGGACAGGGAGTTGGCTACACCTTC
CDR3aa: CAWSYLGQGVGYTF

d_gene: .
abundance: few
j_gene: TRBJ2-1
v_gene: TRBV9
CDR3nt: TGTGCCAGCAGCCCGTCTGGAGCAGGGGTGGATGAGCAGTTCTTC
CDR3aa: CASSPSGAGVDEQFF

d_gene: .
abundance: .
j_gene: TRBJ1-2
v_gene: TRBV4-2
CDR3nt: TGTGCCAGCAGCCAAGAGAAGGGGGAGGGGTATGGCTACACCTTC
CDR3aa: CASSQEKGEGYGYTF

d_gene: .
abundance: .
j_gene: TRBJ1-2
v_gene: TRBV10-2
CDR3nt: TGCGCCAGCAGGGCAAGCGGGACTGAGTATGGCTACACCTTC
CDR3aa: CASRASGTEYGYTF

d_gene: .
abundance: .
j_gene: TRBJ2-3
v_gene: TRBV29-1
CDR3nt: TGCAGCGTTGAGACAAACACAGATACGCAGTATTTT
CDR3aa: CSVETNTDTQYF

d_gene: .
abundance: .
j_gene: TRBJ1-2
v_gene: TRBV25-1
CDR3nt: TGTGCCAGCAGTGAATGGAAGGGGCACGTCTATGGCTACACCTTC
CDR3aa: CASSEWKGHVYGYTF

d_gene: TRBD1
abundance: once
j_gene: TRBJ2-7
v_gene: TRBV5-1
CDR3nt: TGCGCCAGCAGGGGGACAGGGACCTACGAGCAGTACTTC
CDR3aa: CASRGTGTYEQYF

d_gene: .
abundance: .
j_gene: TRBJ2-1
v_gene: TRBV10-3
CDR3nt: TGTGCCATCAGTGGGGGCGGATCCTACAATGAGCAGTTCTTC
CDR3aa: CAISGGGSYNEQFF

d_gene: .
abundance: .
j_gene: TRBJ1-5
v_gene: TRBV20-1
CDR3nt: TGCAGTGCTAGTTGGGCGGAGGTTGAATTCAATCAGCCCCAGCATTTT
CDR3aa: CSASWAEVEFNQPQHF

d_gene: .
abundance: .
j_gene: TRBJ1-2
v_gene: TRBV19
CDR3nt: TGTGCCAGTAGTGCCGGGAATCGCTACACCTTC
CDR3aa: CASSAGNRYTF

d_gene: TRBD1
abundance: .
j_gene: TRBJ1-6
v_gene: TRBV19
CDR3nt: TGTGCCAGTAGTATAGGTCCGGGACAGGGCGGTCGAGGACCCCTCCACTTT
CDR3aa: CASSIGPGQGGRGPLHF

d_gene: .
abundance: .
j_gene: TRBJ1-3
v_gene: TRBV30
CDR3nt: TGTGCCTGGAGTTATTATGGAAACACCATATATTTT
CDR3aa: CAWSYYGNTIYF

d_gene: .
abundance: .
j_gene: TRBJ2-7
v_gene: TRBV29-1
CDR3nt: TGCAGCGTTGTAGTTTCAGGGGACTACGAGCAGTACTTC
CDR3aa: CSVVVSGDYEQYF

d_gene: TRBD1
abundance: .
j_gene: TRBJ1-2
v_gene: TRBV30
CDR3nt: TGTGCCTGGAGTGTGGCAGGGGGCTATGGCTACACCTTC
CDR3aa: CAWSVAGGYGYTF

d_gene: .
abundance: .
j_gene: TRBJ1-2
v_gene: TRBV27
CDR3nt: TGTGCCAGCAGCCAAACACCTAACTATGGCTACACCTTC
CDR3aa: CASSQTPNYGYTF

d_gene: .
abundance: .
j_gene: TRBJ1-2
v_gene: TRBV21-1
CDR3nt: TGTGCCAGCAGCAAAGGGAAGGAGGGGGCGGCCGGCTACACCTTC
CDR3aa: CASSKGKEGAAGYTF

d_gene: TRBD2
abundance: .
j_gene: TRBJ2-5
v_gene: TRBV11-2
CDR3nt: TGTGCCAGCAGCCTTGCGTCTAGCGGACAAGAGACCCAGTACTTC
CDR3aa: CASSLASSGQETQYF

d_gene: .
abundance: .
j_gene: TRBJ1-1
v_gene: TRBV4-1
CDR3nt: TGCGCCAGCAGCCCCCAGGGGACGAACACTGAAGCTTTCTTT
CDR3aa: CASSPQGTNTEAFF